This record looks at one T cell receptor beta chain sequence and its context. The CDR3 runs to 14 residues. Per the germline V gene, CDR1 is LNHDA and CDR2 is SQIVND (reference sequence). V shed 5 bases, J shed 1 base, and the junction held 4 bases outside the gene matches. The data stem from a study of cytomegalovirus exposure and HLA in healthy donors. PCR primers comprised 60 Vbeta and 13 Jbeta primers. Clones were sequenced by immunoSEQ multiplex PCR, and TCRdb holds only the in-frame ones, with some missing. The sample has under 200,000 clones, approximately 12% seen once. The source material was PBMCs. The TCR originated in a man aged 45-65 years in good health and CMV-seropositive. The J gene is TRBJ1-1, the V gene TRBV19; 7 bases are a match to TRBD1. CDR3 sequence reads: CASSEGQRNTEAFF. CDR3 in DNA: TGTGCCAGTAGTGAGGGACAGAGGAACACTGAAGCTTTCTTT.